The 5 T cell receptor beta chains below come from one sample, sequenced in a study of PD-1 blockade in mismatch repair-deficient tumors. The data were produced by immunoSEQ multiplex PCR, yet TCRdb's version contains in-frame clones alone and is incomplete. The table shows some 84,000 clones, with approximately 81% occurring only once. The starting material was peripheral blood, obtained 12 weeks after starting pembrolizumab. These receptor sequences come from an adult with mismatch repair-deficient cancer.

This clone was seen a handful of times. The CDR3 sequence is CAWSVQQGGDEQFF. The CDR3 DNA reads as TGTGCCTGGAGTGTACAACAGGGGGGAGATGAGCAGTTCTTC. V is TRBV30 and J is TRBJ2-1, with 8 bases lining up with TRBD1. Germline CDR1 reads GTSNPN; CDR2 reads SVGIG (reference sequence). V gave up 0 bases and J gave up 8 bases; unmatched junction bases: 6. The CDR3 totals 14 residues. Full variable domain (remainder filled in from reference TRBV30 and TRBJ2-1): SQTIHQWPATLVQPVGSPLSLECTVEGTSNPNLYWYRQAAGRGLQLLFYSVGIGQISSEVPQNLSASRPQDRQFILSSKKLLLSDSGFYLCAWSVQQGGDEQFFGPGTRLTVL.

The V gene is TRBV19, the J gene TRBJ1-2, with TRBD1 identical over 8 bases. The J segment lost 7 bases and the V segment lost 7 bases, leaving 5 bases of the junction unmatched. Germline CDR1 LNHDA, CDR2 SQIVND (reference sequence). This CDR3 spans 12 amino acids. CDR3 DNA: TGTGCCAGTACCCGGACAGGGACTGGCTACACCTTC. Residues: CASTRTGTGYTF.

This clone was seen once. The chain recombines TRBV4-1 with TRBJ2-6; D could derive from TRBD1 or TRBD2 (6 bases each). Germline loops: CDR1 MGHRA, CDR2 YSYEKL. Trimming took 0 bases from V and 4 from J, leaving 10 bases between them. The CDR3 consists of 16 residues. The DNA for the CDR3 is TGCGCCAGCAGCCAAGATCGGGGGCGAGGGGCCAACGTCCTGACTTTC. The encoded protein is CASSQDRGRGANVLTF.

V is TRBV13 and J is TRBJ2-3; TRBD2 matches at 12 bases. CDR1 and CDR2 from the germline V gene are PRHDT and FYEKMQ (reference sequence). This CDR3 spans 18 amino acids. Trimming removed 5 bases from V and 3 bases from J; junction bases left unmatched: 12. The chain's CDR3 is CASSGSEDGTSGTDTQYF. The CDR3 DNA reads TGTGCCAGCAGCGGCTCTGAAGATGGGACTAGCGGGACAGATACGCAGTATTTT.

The chain combines TRBV6-1 with TRBJ2-5, with 7 bases lining up with TRBD2. The germline V gene has CDR1 MNHNS and CDR2 SASEGT. The CDR3 runs to 14 residues. V was clipped by 8 bases and J by 2 bases; unmatched bases: 8. This CDR3 is CASGGVRLQETQYF. The CDR3 DNA reads as TGTGCCAGCGGGGGGGTACGGCTTCAAGAGACCCAGTACTTC.